This T cell receptor beta chain stems from a study of graft-versus-host responses after intestinal transplantation. Study-level findings and limits: GvH clones turned up in recipient marrow; some had shown up first in ileum or blood.

Germline values: CDR1 MDHEN, CDR2 SYDVKM. The CDR3 consists of 15 residues. The V and J ends lost 4 bases and 3 bases, in that order; junction bases with no gene match: 6. Assay used: immunoSEQ multiplex PCR; TCRdb lists only in-frame clones, some missing. In the table there are approximately 90,000 clones, approximately 90% of which are singletons. Concerning this clone: The target antigen is unknown.

The sequenced sample was unstimulated CD8+ T cells sorted from spleen or lymph node cells, obtained before transplant. The source of this sequence is a human donor who was the organ donor for an intestinal transplant. This chain links TRBV28 with TRBJ2-7; TRBD1 agrees at 10 bases. The CDR3 loop reads CASSSPGTGDYEQYF. The CDR3 region has the DNA TGTGCCAGCAGTTCACCCGGGACAGGGGACTACGAGCAGTACTTC.